This entry describes one T cell receptor beta chain. Its specificity is not known. These data originate in a study of T-cell memory formation after mild COVID-19. Study at large: TCR clusters were mostly confined to one donor each.

5'RACE primed from the constant segment yielded TCR alpha and TCR beta cDNA libraries bearing sample barcodes and UMIs. MiXCR, applied by TCRdb to the 5' RACE reads, yields one record per CDR3 protein. Found here are approximately 290,000 distinct CDR3 sequences, approximately 19% of them singletons; the top ten hold approximately 21%. Study results and caveats: Later expanders leaned CD4+, whereas day 15 to 85 contracting clones were balanced CD4/CD8. Confirmation of SARS-CoV-2 specificity was lacking for second-wave clones peaking day 37.

J was trimmed by 7 bases and V by 8 bases; bases with no gene match: 8. There are 14 residues in the CDR3. Per germline, CDR1 MDHEN and CDR2 SYDVKM. Sequenced material: PBMCs or a T cell subset sorted from them (not recorded which). The rearrangement links TRBV28 to TRBJ2-1; 10 nucleotides agree with TRBD2. The clonotype was recovered from a man aged 18-30 years who had mild COVID-19 (a few samples of this study predate the infection). Cell type and time point are not known. For the CDR3, the DNA is TGTGCCAGCGGAGGGCTAGCGGGGGTTAATGAGCAGTTCTTC. Its translation is CASGGLAGVNEQFF.